This T cell receptor beta chain is drawn from a study of blood T cell repertoires in COVID-19. TCRdb keeps only in-frame clones here, not all; method: immunoSEQ multiplex PCR. The repertoire includes 150,000 to 200,000 clones, approximately 90% of them detected once, and approximately 24% sits in the top ten. The CDR3 runs to 15 residues. V lost 0 bases to trimming and J lost 6 bases; unmatched junction nucleotides: 5. Germline assignment: CDR1 GTSNPN and CDR2 SVGIG (reference sequence). This receptor was obtained from a man aged 60 to 69 with acute or convalescent COVID-19. This chain connects TRBV30 to TRBJ2-2, with 9 positions matching TRBD1. Source material: peripheral blood. Written as DNA, the CDR3 is TGTGCCTGGAGTGTACTTGGGACAGGGCCCGGGGAGCTGTTTTTT. Its translation: CAWSVLGTGPGELFF.